The 31 T cell receptor beta chains reported below all come from one sample, sequenced in a study of shared clonotypes between healthy human individuals (dated by TCRdb to 2019 to 2021). The library was built by means of the immunoSEQ multiplex PCR assay. This immuneACCESS table, as held by TCRdb, lists in-frame sequences with V and J called but not all clones. Of the missing ones, under half trace to an unresolved V gene in checked studies; the others have no known cause. This sample gives roughly 1.5 million clones in total; nearly 99% of them show up just once. 0.4% to 0.55% of the sample comes from the top ten. Source material: naive CD4+ T cells sorted from blood. The sample's cell subset or site, from its label and the paper: CD45RA+ positively selected. These receptors were collected from a man younger than 40 in good health.

The V and J genes are TRBV5-1 and TRBJ2-2; 7 bases are shared with TRBD2. This CDR3 is 16 amino acids long. The germline gives CDR1 SGHRS, CDR2 YFSETQ. J lost 9 bases, V lost 4 bases, and 15 bases had no gene match. The CDR3 bases are TGCGCCAGCAGCATCCAAGGGCGGGAGCGAGGTCGGGAGCTGTTTTTT. This sequence encodes CASSIQGRERGRELFF.

V gene TRBV5-1 combines with J gene TRBJ2-7; D tentatively reads TRBD1 or TRBD2 (6 bases each). Germline V gene sequence: CDR1 SGHRS, CDR2 YFSETQ. This CDR3 comprises 15 residues. With 0 bases removed from V and 6 bases from J, the gap between germline ends came to 16 bases. The CDR3 sequence: CASSLEGRGGTEQYF. CDR3 coding DNA: TGCGCCAGCAGCTTGGAGGGCAGGGGAGGTACCGAGCAGTACTTC.

V usage is TRBV15 and J usage is TRBJ2-7; 9 bases are shared with TRBD1. The germline CDR1 and CDR2 sequences are LNHNV and YYDKDF (reference sequence). The length of the CDR3 is 14 residues. J lost 4 bases, V lost 5 bases, and 6 bases had no gene match. CDR3 DNA: TGTGCCACCAGCGCCCGGGACAGGGATTACGAGCAGTACTTC. This gives the protein CATSARDRDYEQYF.

This rearrangement joins TRBV7-6 to TRBJ2-1; D not resolved. The V and J ends lost 6 bases and 6 bases respectively, with 12 bases between them. Germline assignment: CDR1 SGHVS and CDR2 FNYEAQ. The CDR3 is 13 amino acids. This CDR3 is CASSYTIGNEQFF. The CDR3 nucleotides are TGTGCCAGCAGTTATACTATCGGCAATGAGCAGTTCTTC.

Here the CDR3 DNA reads TGTGCCAGCAGCCCCGGACAGGACAACAATGAAAAACTGTTTTTT. Translating it yields CASSPGQDNNEKLFF. The gene calls are TRBV7-9 and TRBJ1-4; 7 nucleotides line up with TRBD1. This CDR3 contains 15 residues. Germline trimming cut 5 bases from V and 5 bases from J; bases unmatched to any gene: 8. Looked up from germline, CDR1 is SEHNR and CDR2 is FQNEAQ (reference sequence).

This sequence joins TRBV6-5 and TRBJ2-5; either TRBD1 or TRBD2 may supply D (5 bases each). Germline loops: CDR1 MNHEY, CDR2 SVGAGI. V lost 6 bases, J lost 2 bases, and 16 bases lay in between. This CDR3 is 15 amino acids long. The CDR3 coding sequence is TGTGCCAGCAGGCAGGGTCGGGGTCCTCAAGAGACCCAGTACTTC. It yields the protein CASRQGRGPQETQYF.

The V and J genes are TRBV28 and TRBJ2-1, with 10 bases matching TRBD2. The J segment lost 7 bases and the V segment lost 5 bases, leaving 14 bases of the junction unmatched. Germline V gives CDR1 MDHEN, CDR2 SYDVKM. CDR3 size: 17 residues. Written as DNA, the CDR3 is TGTGCCAGCAGTCCCCCGGGACTAGCGAGAGAACGGAATGAGCAGTTCTTC. Residues: CASSPPGLARERNEQFF.

This clone was seen once. V usage is TRBV11-2 and J usage is TRBJ2-6, with D hard to call. This CDR3 is built from 14 residues. V shed 5 bases and J shed 0 bases, with 5 bases lying between them. Germline V lookup: CDR1 SGHAT, CDR2 FQNNGV. The chain's CDR3 is CASSLASGANVLTF. The DNA of the CDR3 is TGTGCCAGCAGCCTCGCCTCTGGGGCCAACGTCCTGACTTTC.

The V gene is TRBV19, the J gene TRBJ1-5; 7 bases agree with TRBD1. V lost 5 bases to trimming and J lost 0 bases; unmatched junction nucleotides: 4. CDR3 size: 15 residues. Per germline, CDR1 LNHDA and CDR2 SQIVND (reference sequence). This CDR3 is CASSATGSSNQPQHF. The CDR3 DNA reads TGTGCCAGTAGTGCGACAGGGTCTAGCAATCAGCCCCAGCATTTT.

The chain couples TRBV6-5 to TRBJ2-1; 8 nucleotides align to TRBD1. The trim removed 0 bases at V and 4 bases at J, leaving 5 bases unmatched. The CDR3 sequence is 16 residues long. Looked up from germline, CDR1 is MNHEY and CDR2 is SVGAGI. CDR3 sequence: CASSYSLDRVYNEQFF. CDR3 DNA: TGTGCCAGCAGTTACTCCTTGGACAGGGTATACAATGAGCAGTTCTTC.

As for this clone: At the DNA level, this CDR3 is encoded by other sequences in the same sample as well. This chain joins TRBV18 and TRBJ1-2; D is unresolved. Between the trimmed V and J ends, which lost 3 bases and 5 bases, there was a span of 10 bases. The CDR3 extends over 13 amino acids. Per germline, CDR1 KGHSH and CDR2 LQKENI. In DNA, the CDR3 is TGTGCCAGCTCACCGGACGGAAATTATGGCTACACCTTC. Amino acids: CASSPDGNYGYTF.

The chain combines TRBV5-1 with TRBJ1-3; D uncertain. CDR1 and CDR2 (germline): SGHRS, YFSETQ. Trimming left V 2 bases short and J 2 bases short, with 14 bases between. The CDR3 has 16 residues. This chain's CDR3 is CASSFQPPTPGNTIYF. As DNA, the CDR3 is TGCGCCAGCAGCTTCCAACCCCCTACACCTGGAAACACCATATATTTT.

V is TRBV16 and J is TRBJ2-5, with D hard to call. V lost 4 bases and J 4 bases, leaving 7 bases between the germline ends. Germline V gene lookup returns CDR1 KGHSY and CDR2 FQNENV. This CDR3 spans 12 amino acids. The CDR3 nucleotides read TGTGCCAGCAGCCGATTTACAGAGACCCAGTACTTC. Protein product: CASSRFTETQYF.

This sequence joins TRBV6-1 and TRBJ1-3; possibly TRBD1 for D (5 bases). This CDR3 is built from 15 residues. The V gene's germline CDR1 is MNHNS and CDR2 SASEGT. Between the trimmed V and J ends, which lost 7 bases and 0 bases, there was a span of 13 bases. The CDR3 DNA is TGTGCCAGCACCCTCGGGGGTGCCTCTGGAAACACCATATATTTT. Its translation: CASTLGGASGNTIYF.

In its sample, this clone was seen once. Additional DNA sequences in this sample encode the identical CDR3. The V call is TRBV7-2, the J call TRBJ2-1, with TRBD2 as a possible D gene (6 bases). The CDR3 sequence is 12 residues long. The V end lost 2 bases, the J end lost 7 bases, and 6 bases lay between the germline ends. CDR1 is SGHTA and CDR2 is FQGNSA in the germline V gene. The CDR3, as DNA: TGTGCCAGCAGCTTACTAGCGAATGAGCAGTTCTTC. Its protein product is CASSLLANEQFF.

This sequence joins TRBV27 and TRBJ2-1, with 8 nucleotides matching TRBD2. CDR3 length: 13 residues. Germline assignment: CDR1 MNHEY and CDR2 SMNVEV (reference sequence). The ends lost 4 bases at V and 9 bases at J; junction bases unmatched: 5. The CDR3 sequence is CASSSLAGLEQFF. CDR3 in DNA: TGTGCCAGCAGTTCCCTAGCGGGCCTTGAGCAGTTCTTC.

Notes on this clone: Other nucleotide sequences in the sample specify the same CDR3. The chain has TRBV5-1 and TRBJ2-5, with 8 positions matching TRBD2. J was trimmed by 2 bases and V by 1 base; bases with no gene match: 4. Germline V gene lookup returns CDR1 SGHRS and CDR2 YFSETQ. The CDR3 loop spans 15 amino acids. For the CDR3, the DNA is TGCGCCAGCAGCTTGAGCGGGAGTAGACAAGAGACCCAGTACTTC. This sequence encodes CASSLSGSRQETQYF.

For this clone: Other DNA sequences in the sample encode the same CDR3. J is TRBJ2-7 and V is TRBV6-5; D is undetermined. The CDR3 spans 13 residues. Per germline, CDR1 MNHEY and CDR2 SVGAGI. V gave up 0 bases and J gave up 0 bases, with 3 bases separating them. In nucleotides, the CDR3 is TGTGCCAGCAGTTACTCGAGCTCCTACGAGCAGTACTTC. It encodes CASSYSSSYEQYF.

The V and J genes are TRBV18 and TRBJ1-1; D is uncertain. Trimming cost V 3 bases and J 0 bases, with 11 bases left between them. The CDR3 loop spans 15 amino acids. Germline V gene sequence: CDR1 KGHSH, CDR2 LQKENI. CDR3 protein: CASSPLDGVNTEAFF. The CDR3 DNA sequence: TGTGCCAGCTCACCTCTAGACGGCGTGAACACTGAAGCTTTCTTT.

CDR3 loop: CASSHRDLSTDTQYF. CDR3 nucleotide sequence: TGTGCCAGCAGCCACCGGGACCTTAGCACAGATACGCAGTATTTT. The genes are TRBV6-5 and TRBJ2-3; tentatively, D is TRBD1 or TRBD2 (5 bases each). Germline assignment: CDR1 MNHEY and CDR2 SVGAGI. This CDR3 is built from 15 residues. The germline V and J ends were trimmed by 6 bases and 0 bases, with 13 bases remaining between them.

The J gene is TRBJ2-1, the V gene TRBV28, with D tentatively TRBD1 (6 bases). Trimming shortened V by 5 bases and J by 5 bases, and 16 bases separated the two germline ends. From germline, CDR1 is MDHEN and CDR2 SYDVKM. CDR3 size: 15 residues. The CDR3 loop is CASSPAGVRHNEQFF. The CDR3 DNA is TGTGCCAGCAGTCCGGCAGGGGTAAGGCACAATGAGCAGTTCTTC.

The V and J genes are TRBV19 and TRBJ2-2, with D perhaps TRBD1 (5 bases). The V end was cut by 6 bases, the J end by 0 bases, with 14 bases between. The germline CDR1 and CDR2 sequences are LNHDA and SQIVND (reference sequence). The CDR3 length is 16 residues. The chain's CDR3 is CASSPWTTTNTGELFF. The CDR3 nucleotides read TGTGCCAGTAGCCCGTGGACAACGACGAACACCGGGGAGCTGTTTTTT.

The chain uses TRBV30 and TRBJ2-1, with TRBD2 matching over 7 bases. The CDR3 is made up of 14 amino acids. Germline V CDR1 and CDR2: GTSNPN, SVGIG (reference sequence). The V gene end was trimmed by 1 base and the J gene end by 3 bases; junction bases not matched to a gene: 3. The CDR3 loop is CAWSGTSRYNEQFF. DNA of the CDR3: TGTGCCTGGAGTGGGACTAGTCGCTACAATGAGCAGTTCTTC.

The chain employs TRBV7-2 and TRBJ2-5, with D hard to call. Trimming took 4 bases from V and 3 from J, leaving 9 bases between them. Per germline, CDR1 SGHTA and CDR2 FQGNSA. The CDR3 consists of 13 residues. Here the CDR3 reads CASSSTLEETQYF. The CDR3, as DNA: TGTGCCAGCAGCTCGACTTTAGAAGAGACCCAGTACTTC.

About this clone itself: A single base separates this from a much larger clone, so it may be a read error. Additional DNA sequences in this sample encode the identical CDR3. The chain's CDR3 is CASSLQETQYF. CDR3 nucleotides: TGTGCCAGCTCACTACAAGAGACCCAGTACTTC. The chain combines TRBV18 with TRBJ2-5, with D unresolved. V lost 4 bases and J 2 bases, leaving 2 bases between the germline ends. Germline CDR1 reads KGHSH; CDR2 reads LQKENI. The CDR3 is 11 residues long.

The rearrangement uses TRBV15 and TRBJ1-5, with D uncertain. The CDR3 is 11 amino acids. Germline lookup yields CDR1 LNHNV and CDR2 YYDKDF (reference sequence). V was shortened by 8 bases and J by 9 bases, with 11 bases between the two germline ends. In nucleotides, the CDR3 is TGTGCCACCGGCGCTGATCGGCCCCAGCATTTT. As protein: CATGADRPQHF.

The rearrangement joins TRBV4-1 to TRBJ2-7; D may be TRBD2 (5 bases). Germline V gives CDR1 MGHRA, CDR2 YSYEKL. The CDR3 consists of 16 residues. With 1 base removed from V and 0 bases from J, the gap between germline ends came to 13 bases. As DNA, the CDR3 is TGCGCCAGCAGCCAAGGCTCGGGATCTAACTCCTACGAGCAGTACTTC. It translates to CASSQGSGSNSYEQYF.

V is TRBV7-8 and J is TRBJ2-7; TRBD1 matches 8 bases. The CDR3 contains 15 residues. Germline V gene lookup returns CDR1 SGHVS and CDR2 FQNEAQ. J gave up 2 bases and V 0 bases, and 3 bases lay outside the gene matches. The CDR3 bases are TGTGCCAGCAGCTTAGCGGGACAGGTGACCTACGAGCAGTACTTC. Its protein product is CASSLAGQVTYEQYF.

Note on this clone: Distinct nucleotide sequences in the sample also encode this CDR3. The chain links TRBV28 to TRBJ1-5, with no clear D. Germline-derived CDR1 and CDR2 are MDHEN and SYDVKM. Trimming took 3 bases from V and 7 from J, leaving 4 bases between them. This CDR3 has 11 residues. The CDR3 spells CASSFRQPQHF. The CDR3 coding sequence is TGTGCCAGCAGTTTTCGGCAGCCCCAGCATTTT.

The chain joins TRBV7-6 to TRBJ2-5; 11 nucleotides align to TRBD1. V shed 5 bases and J 4 bases; nucleotides not matched to a gene: 3. Germline CDR1 reads SGHVS; CDR2 reads FNYEAQ. This CDR3 region has 14 residues. This CDR3 reads CASSPDRGRETQYF. The CDR3 DNA sequence: TGTGCCAGCAGCCCGGACAGGGGGCGAGAGACCCAGTACTTC.

This chain joins TRBV2 and TRBJ1-5, with D uncertain. This CDR3 contains 11 residues. With 8 bases removed from V and 8 bases from J, the gap between germline ends came to 10 bases. Germline CDR1 reads SNHLY; CDR2 reads FYNNEI. CDR3 bases: TGTGCCAGCCGATTGATTGAGCCCCAGCATTTT. Protein sequence: CASRLIEPQHF.